The 7 T cell receptor beta chains below all came from one sample that was sequenced in a study of blood T cell repertoires in COVID-19. Sequencing was performed with immunoSEQ multiplex PCR; in TCRdb, only in-frame clones are kept and a portion is missing. The repertoire includes roughly 200,000 clones, 75% to 90% of them detected once, and about 10% sits in the top ten. Sequenced input: peripheral blood. The receptors originated from a human donor with active or convalescent COVID-19. The donor label of this sample is uncertain.

This clone was seen a single time. The V and J genes are TRBV7-3 and TRBJ2-4; 11 positions match TRBD2. V lost 2 bases and J lost 4; bases outside the gene matches: 4. Germline-derived CDR1 and CDR2 are SGHTA and FQGTGA. This CDR3 contains 16 residues. CDR3 sequence (DNA): TGTGCCAGCAGCTTATGGGCTAGCGGGGGGAAAAACATTCAGTACTTC. Amino acid sequence: CASSLWASGGKNIQYF.

The rearrangement joins TRBV19 to TRBJ1-2, with no clear D. This CDR3 is built from 12 residues. V was clipped by 5 bases and J by 2 bases, with 6 bases between them. Germline V CDR1 and CDR2: LNHDA, SQIVND (reference sequence). This CDR3 reads CASSGQNYGYTF. The CDR3 DNA sequence: TGTGCCAGTAGTGGGCAGAACTATGGCTACACCTTC. Full variable domain (rest looked up from reference TRBV19 and TRBJ1-2): DGGITQSPKYLFRKEGQNVTLSCEQNLNHDAMYWYRQDPGQGLRLIYYSQIVNDFQKGDIAEGYSVSREKKESFPLTVTSAQKNPTAFYLCASSGQNYGYTFGSGTRLTVV.

The V gene is TRBV29-1, the J gene TRBJ2-5; 8 bases map to TRBD2. The CDR3 has 13 amino acids. Germline values: CDR1 SQVTM, CDR2 ANQGSEA. Trimming removed 6 bases from V and 4 bases from J; junction bases left unmatched: 7. The chain's CDR3 is CSVSGLVGETQYF. The CDR3 nucleotides read TGCAGCGTCTCGGGACTAGTTGGAGAGACCCAGTACTTC.

This rearrangement joins TRBV19 to TRBJ2-5; 8 nucleotides line up with TRBD1. V dropped 4 bases and J dropped 3; count of bases not matched to a gene: 7. Germline V gene data show CDR1 as LNHDA and CDR2 as SQIVND (reference sequence). The CDR3 covers 15 residues. For the CDR3, the DNA is TGTGCCAGTAGTAGACCCGGACAGGGTAAAGAGACCCAGTACTTC. It yields the protein CASSRPGQGKETQYF.

This chain connects TRBV28 to TRBJ2-7; D remains ambiguous. Deletions cut 6 bases from V and 0 bases from J, with 6 bases between. Germline CDR1 MDHEN, CDR2 SYDVKM. The CDR3 consists of 12 residues. The DNA of the CDR3 is TGTGCCAGCAGAGCCGGCTCCTACGAGCAGTACTTC. This translates into CASRAGSYEQYF.

This clone showed up just a few times. This sequence joins TRBV4-3 and TRBJ2-2; TRBD1 is a possible D gene (5 bases). Trimming left V 0 bases short and J 0 bases short, with 14 bases between. The V gene's germline CDR1 is LGHNA and CDR2 YSLEER. The CDR3 covers 18 residues. The DNA of the CDR3 is TGCGCCAGCAGCCAAGATCCCGTTGGGGCGTCGAACACCGGGGAGCTGTTTTTT. This codes for CASSQDPVGASNTGELFF.

The chain has TRBV15 and TRBJ2-7, with D possibly matching TRBD2 (5 bases). The V gene's germline CDR1 is LNHNV and CDR2 YYDKDF (reference sequence). Trimming cost V 1 base and J 3 bases, with 16 bases left between them. The CDR3 totals 16 residues. CDR3 sequence reads: CATSRGGPTKSYEQYF. The DNA for the CDR3 is TGTGCCACCAGCAGAGGCGGGCCAACTAAAAGCTACGAGCAGTACTTC. The full variable domain, in which reference TRBV15 and TRBJ2-7 provide the parts outside the CDR3, is DAMVIQNPRYQVTQFGKPVTLSCSQTLNHNVMYWYQQKSSQAPKLLFHYYDKDFNNEADTPDNFQSRRPNTSFCFLDIRSPGLGDTAMYLCATSRGGPTKSYEQYFGPGTRLTVT.